These 28 T cell receptor beta chains were sequenced from one sample in a study of control samples from healthy donors and cancer patients (dated by TCRdb to 2019 to 2021). The library was produced with the immunoSEQ multiplex PCR assay. The clones in this table, taken by TCRdb from immuneACCESS, are in-frame only. Not every clone is retained; where verified, under half of the shortfall comes from an unresolved V gene, and the cause of the rest is unknown. The sample contains tens of thousands of clones, roughly 90% of them found a single time. Clones ranked in the top ten supply around 5.1% of the sample. Sequencing was performed on blood. The receptors stem from a man between 50 and 59 years old in good health.

This chain links TRBV5-6 with TRBJ2-1; D not resolved. In germline, CDR1 is SGHDT, CDR2 YYEEEE. The CDR3 totals 11 residues. V was pared by 3 bases and J by 9 bases, with 7 bases between. The CDR3 is CASSYRIEQFF. DNA of the CDR3: TGTGCCAGCAGCTATCGTATTGAGCAGTTCTTC. The full variable domain, completed using reference TRBV5-6 and TRBJ2-1, is DAGVTQSPTHLIKTRGQQVTLRCSPKSGHDTVSWYQQALGQGPQFIFQYYEEEERQRGNFPDRFSGHQFPNYSSELNVNALLLGDSALYLCASSYRIEQFFGPGTRLTVL.

The chain employs TRBV28 and TRBJ1-4; possible D gene TRBD1, 5 bases. Germline V CDR1 and CDR2: MDHEN, SYDVKM. CDR3 size: 14 residues. V shed 6 bases and J shed 8 bases, with 16 bases lying between them. For the CDR3, the DNA is TGTGCCAGCAGACCACTTTCCTCAGGGGAAAAACTGTTTTTT. Translated: CASRPLSSGEKLFF. The whole variable domain, remainder taken from reference TRBV28 and TRBJ1-4, is DVKVTQSSRYLVKRTGEKVFLECVQDMDHENMFWYRQDPGLGLRLIYFSYDVKMKEKGDIPEGYSVSREKKERFSLILESASTNQTSMYLCASRPLSSGEKLFFGSGTQLSVL.

V gene TRBV11-3 combines with J gene TRBJ2-3; D may correspond to TRBD1 or TRBD2 (5 bases each). Per the germline V gene, CDR1 is SGHNT and CDR2 is YENEEA. This CDR3 spans 16 amino acids. V dropped 5 bases and J dropped 2 bases, with 17 bases sitting between them. The CDR3 DNA follows: TGTGCCAGCAGCCCCCCTGGGACGGGGCACACAGATACGCAGTATTTT. Residues: CASSPPGTGHTDTQYF.

This chain links TRBV24-1 with TRBJ1-4; D gene unclear. The CDR3 has 15 amino acids. With 4 bases removed from V and 6 bases from J, the gap between germline ends came to 14 bases. From germline, CDR1 is KGHDR and CDR2 SFDVKD. CDR3 nucleotides: TGTGCCACCAGTGACTCCCGTCAGGTGCATGAAAAACTGTTTTTT. Encoded protein: CATSDSRQVHEKLFF.

The rearrangement links TRBV27 to TRBJ1-1; D remains ambiguous. The V gene's germline CDR1 is MNHEY and CDR2 SMNVEV (reference sequence). The length of the CDR3 is 13 residues. With 6 bases removed from V and 5 bases from J, the gap between germline ends came to 13 bases. CDR3 in amino acids: CASRLLVGTEAFF. In DNA form, the CDR3 reads TGTGCCAGCAGGCTCTTAGTTGGGACTGAAGCTTTCTTT.

V is TRBV19 and J is TRBJ1-6; D may be TRBD1 (5 bases). Germline V CDR1 and CDR2: LNHDA, SQIVND (reference sequence). V lost 1 base to trimming and J lost 5 bases, with 12 bases between them. The length of the CDR3 is 16 residues. The chain's CDR3 is CASSIGQGNNNSPLHF. The DNA for the CDR3 is TGTGCCAGTAGTATAGGCCAGGGAAACAATAATTCACCCCTCCACTTT.

The chain has TRBV9 and TRBJ1-1, with a tentative D call TRBD1 (6 bases). Trimming shortened V by 3 bases and J by 7 bases, and 13 bases separated the two germline ends. CDR3 size: 13 residues. Germline V gene lookup returns CDR1 SGDLS and CDR2 YYNGEE. The CDR3 coding sequence is TGTGCCAGCAGCGAGGGACACTCGTTTGAAGCTTTCTTT. As protein: CASSEGHSFEAFF.

CDR3: CASSTDKTYKNYGYTF. DNA for the CDR3: TGTGCCAGCAGCACCGACAAGACCTACAAGAACTATGGCTACACCTTC. V and J are TRBV27 and TRBJ1-2, with D unclear. The CDR3 has 16 amino acids. Germline CDR1 and CDR2: MNHEY and SMNVEV (reference sequence). V gave up 6 bases and J gave up 2 bases, with 19 bases separating them.

The DNA for the CDR3 is TGTGCCAGCAGTCCCCCTCGACAGTCCCTCTCCTACGAGCAGTACTTC. It yields the protein CASSPPRQSLSYEQYF. The gene calls are TRBV28 and TRBJ2-7; a possible D gene is TRBD1 (5 bases). The CDR3 covers 16 residues. Germline V gene data show CDR1 as MDHEN and CDR2 as SYDVKM. V lost 5 bases to trimming and J lost 0 bases, with 17 bases between them.

The chain joins TRBV11-2 to TRBJ2-1; 8 nucleotides match TRBD2. V lost 4 bases, J lost 3 bases, and 11 bases stayed unmatched. In germline, CDR1 is SGHAT, CDR2 FQNNGV. The CDR3 is 17 residues long. This CDR3 is CASSSPLGRGVYNEQFF. DNA of the CDR3: TGTGCCAGCAGCTCCCCTTTGGGGCGGGGGGTCTACAATGAGCAGTTCTTC.

This rearrangement joins TRBV30 to TRBJ1-2; 8 nucleotides match TRBD1. Germline assignment: CDR1 GTSNPN and CDR2 SVGIG (reference sequence). CDR3 length equals 13 residues. Trimming at V came to 8 bases and at J to 7 bases, leaving 12 bases not matched to a gene. In DNA form, the CDR3 reads TGTGCCCTCCGGGACAGGATTTTTTCTGGCTACACCTTC. Translated: CALRDRIFSGYTF. The full variable domain, in which reference TRBV30 and TRBJ1-2 provide the parts outside the CDR3, is SQTIHQWPATLVQPVGSPLSLECTVEGTSNPNLYWYRQAAGRGLQLLFYSVGIGQISSEVPQNLSASRPQDRQFILSSKKLLLSDSGFYLCALRDRIFSGYTFGSGTRLTVV.

The chain has TRBV6-5 and TRBJ1-2; 10 positions agree with TRBD1. The CDR3 spans 14 residues. Per germline, CDR1 MNHEY and CDR2 SVGAGI. The V segment lost 5 bases and the J segment 8 bases; nucleotides outside the gene matches: 8. The CDR3 nucleotides read TGTGCCAGCAGTCTAGACAGGGGGCGCGGAGGCTACACCTTC. It yields the protein CASSLDRGRGGYTF.

The chain is built from TRBV6-4 and TRBJ2-3, with 7 bases identical to TRBD2. This CDR3 has 15 amino acids. Trimming at V came to 0 bases and at J to 2 bases, leaving 2 bases not matched to a gene. CDR1 is MRHNA, CDR2 SNTAGT, per germline. The CDR3 here is CASSDSGGTTDTQYF. The DNA for the CDR3 is TGTGCCAGCAGTGACTCGGGGGGGACCACAGATACGCAGTATTTT.

This chain joins TRBV28 and TRBJ1-2; 10 bases fit TRBD1. In germline, CDR1 is MDHEN, CDR2 SYDVKM. The CDR3 extends over 15 amino acids. The V segment lost 7 bases and the J segment 4 bases; nucleotides outside the gene matches: 9. The CDR3 nucleotides read TGTGCCAGCAACCTTCGACAGGGGGCGATCTATGGCTACACCTTC. Protein: CASNLRQGAIYGYTF.

The chain employs TRBV5-8 and TRBJ2-5; no definite D call. V was clipped by 0 bases and J by 4 bases, with 13 bases between them. This CDR3 has 15 residues. In germline, CDR1 is SGHTS, CDR2 YDEGEE. CDR3: CASSLAQRRRETQYF. The CDR3 DNA follows: TGTGCCAGCAGCTTGGCCCAACGACGCCGAGAGACCCAGTACTTC. Together with reference TRBV5-8 and TRBJ2-5, the CDR3 gives the full variable domain: EAGVTQSPTHLIKTRGQQATLRCSPISGHTSVYWYQQALGLGLQFLLWYDEGEERNRGNFPPRFSGRQFPNYSSELNVNALELEDSALYLCASSLAQRRRETQYFGPGTRLLVL.

Here the CDR3 reads CATSDSNVFSQHF. CDR3 coding DNA: TGTGCCACCAGTGATTCGAACGTTTTCTCCCAGCATTTT. The V and J genes are TRBV24-1 and TRBJ1-5; D ambiguous. The CDR3 has 13 amino acids. CDR1 and CDR2 from the germline V gene are KGHDR and SFDVKD. Trimming stripped 2 bases from V and 11 bases from J, with 12 bases between.

This sequence joins TRBV5-1 and TRBJ1-2; possible D gene TRBD1, 5 bases. Trimming removed 0 bases at V and 1 base at J, with 7 bases between. This CDR3 has 14 amino acids. Germline V gives CDR1 SGHRS, CDR2 YFSETQ. The DNA of the CDR3 is TGCGCCAGCAGCTTGGGGGGGATTAACTATGGCTACACCTTC. Translated: CASSLGGINYGYTF.

This sequence joins TRBV6-1 and TRBJ1-1; no clear D gene. CDR1 MNHNS and CDR2 SASEGT come from the germline V gene. The ends were cut back, 3 bases at V and 1 base at J, with 9 bases in the middle. The CDR3 runs to 14 residues. The CDR3 spells CASSDLGKNTEAFF. The CDR3 DNA sequence: TGTGCCAGCAGTGATCTGGGGAAGAACACTGAAGCTTTCTTT.

The rearrangement uses TRBV5-8 and TRBJ2-5; 10 nucleotides align to TRBD1. J lost 1 base, V lost 6 bases, and 6 bases had no gene match. The CDR3 runs to 15 residues. Germline lookup yields CDR1 SGHTS and CDR2 YDEGEE. CDR3 nucleotides: TGTGCCAGCACCCCCGGGACAGGGGTCCAAGAGACCCAGTACTTC. Protein sequence: CASTPGTGVQETQYF.

The chain uses TRBV19 and TRBJ1-3; the D gene is possibly TRBD1 (6 bases). The CDR3 is made up of 15 amino acids. Per the germline V gene, CDR1 is LNHDA and CDR2 is SQIVND (reference sequence). V gave up 3 bases and J gave up 3 bases, with 12 bases separating them. CDR3 in amino acids: CASSIAAGVGNTIYF. The CDR3 DNA reads as TGTGCCAGTAGTATCGCGGCAGGGGTTGGAAACACCATATATTTT.

V usage is TRBV18 and J usage is TRBJ2-7; D possibly uses TRBD1 or TRBD2 (6 bases each). Trimming pared 2 bases from V and 7 bases from J, leaving 15 bases between. The germline V gene has CDR1 KGHSH and CDR2 LQKENI. The CDR3 has 14 amino acids. CDR3 region: CASSPFYREEEQYF. CDR3 DNA: TGTGCCAGCTCACCATTTTACAGGGAGGAAGAGCAGTACTTC.

This clone was picked up a small number of times. The CDR3 DNA is TGTGCCAGCAGCTTCGGCAAGAGCTCCTACGAGCAGTACTTC. This translates into CASSFGKSSYEQYF. The chain employs TRBV11-3 and TRBJ2-7; D ambiguous. Trimming removed 3 bases from V and 0 bases from J, with 9 bases in between. CDR3 length equals 14 residues. Germline loops: CDR1 SGHNT, CDR2 YENEEA.

This chain links TRBV19 with TRBJ2-3; the D call may be TRBD1 or TRBD2 (5 bases each). This CDR3 comprises 16 residues. The V gene's germline CDR1 is LNHDA and CDR2 SQIVND (reference sequence). Trimming stripped 5 bases from V and 6 bases from J, with 21 bases between. In DNA form, the CDR3 reads TGTGCCAGTAGTGGGGCCGGGACGGGTTTTAGGGATACGCAGTATTTT. Protein product: CASSGAGTGFRDTQYF.

This rearrangement joins TRBV6-1 to TRBJ2-1; 13 nucleotides align to TRBD2. The junction had 8 bases not matched to a gene; V was cut back by 1 base and J by 8 bases. Germline assignment: CDR1 MNHNS and CDR2 SASEGT. The CDR3 spans 17 residues. The CDR3 sequence is CASSEVLLAGGVHEQFF. CDR3 DNA sequence: TGTGCCAGCAGTGAAGTCTTACTAGCGGGGGGGGTGCATGAGCAGTTCTTC.

This clone occurred once. This rearrangement joins TRBV19 to TRBJ1-5; D ambiguous. The CDR3 runs 12 residues. Trimming removed 6 bases at V and 4 bases at J, with 7 bases between. Germline V CDR1 and CDR2: LNHDA, SQIVND (reference sequence). The CDR3 DNA reads as TGTGCCAGTAGGGCAGATAATCAGCCCCAGCATTTT. Protein: CASRADNQPQHF.

A word on this clone: The same CDR3 can be traced to other DNA sequences in this sample. J is TRBJ1-1 and V is TRBV12-3 or TRBV12-4; D uncertain. The CDR3 length is 12 residues. V was cut by 8 bases and J by 0 bases, with 7 bases left in between. In nucleotides, the CDR3 is TGTGCCAGCGCGCCAATGAACACTGAAGCTTTCTTT. Translation: CASAPMNTEAFF.

The chain carries TRBV4-2 and TRBJ1-1; D is undetermined. V was pared by 2 bases and J by 5 bases, with 9 bases between. From germline, CDR1 is LGHNA and CDR2 YNFKEQ. The CDR3 contains 13 residues. CDR3 nucleotide sequence: TGTGCCAGCAGCCAAAGGGTGGGGACTGAAGCTTTCTTT. Translating it yields CASSQRVGTEAFF.

The chain joins TRBV5-1 to TRBJ2-7, with 8 bases identical to TRBD1. Germline assignment: CDR1 SGHRS and CDR2 YFSETQ. The J segment lost 2 bases and the V segment lost 4 bases, leaving 5 bases of the junction unmatched. The CDR3 contains 14 residues. CDR3 nucleotide sequence: TGCGCCAGCAGCCAAGACAGGGGCCCCTACGAGCAGTACTTC. This sequence encodes CASSQDRGPYEQYF.